This TCR beta chain was retrieved from a study of T-cell memory formation after mild COVID-19. The study's findings and limits: Largely, contracting CD4+ clones fell within CM and EM, and contracting CD8+ clones within EMRA. A second wave expanding day 15 to 37 was CD4+-biased; contracting clones were balanced. The study detected some responding clones in pre-infection memory, suggesting cross-reactive memory joined.

This clonotype has a handful of counts. The antigen remains unidentified. V gave up 4 bases and J gave up 5 bases, with 14 bases separating them. The CDR3 is 13 residues long. Germline lookup yields CDR1 SQVTM and CDR2 ANQGSEA. TCRdb re-called the 5' RACE reads with MiXCR, one entry per CDR3 protein. The repertoire holds 100,000 to 130,000 distinct CDR3 sequences, with 13% to 15% as singletons. The TCR originated in a man aged 18 to 29 who had mild COVID-19 (a few samples of this study predate the infection). Cell type and time point are not known. The sequenced sample consisted of PBMCs or a T cell subset sorted from them (not recorded which). This chain links TRBV29-1 with TRBJ2-5, with D possibly matching TRBD2 (6 bases). The DNA for the CDR3 is TGCAGCGTTGTTTCTGGCGCGGGGGAGACCCAGTACTTC. Its translation is CSVVSGAGETQYF.